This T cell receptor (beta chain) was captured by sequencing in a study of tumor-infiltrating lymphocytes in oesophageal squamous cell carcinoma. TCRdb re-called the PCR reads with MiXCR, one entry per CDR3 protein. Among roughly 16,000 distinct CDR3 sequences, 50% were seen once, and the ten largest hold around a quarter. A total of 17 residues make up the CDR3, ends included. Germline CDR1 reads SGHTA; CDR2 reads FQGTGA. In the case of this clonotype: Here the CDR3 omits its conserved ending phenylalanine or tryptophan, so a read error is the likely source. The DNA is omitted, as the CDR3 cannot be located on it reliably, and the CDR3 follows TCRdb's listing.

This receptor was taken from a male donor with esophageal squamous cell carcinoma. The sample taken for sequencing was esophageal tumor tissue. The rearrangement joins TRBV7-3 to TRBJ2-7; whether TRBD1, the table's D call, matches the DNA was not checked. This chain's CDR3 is CASSLTSQGYNEQFFGN.